The 10 T cell receptor beta chains in this list originate from one sample, sequenced in a study of neurological immune-mediated disorders. TCRdb reprocessed the 5' RACE reads via MiXCR and lists one record per CDR3 protein. There are 45,000 to 60,000 distinct CDR3 sequences in the sample; 2% to 3% occur only once, and 3% lies in the top ten. Material for sequencing was PBMCs. These receptors were obtained from a man aged 50-60 years with multiple sclerosis.

This clonotype was recorded at least ten times. The CDR3 nucleotides read TGCGCCAGCAGCTTGACTAGCGGGAGTAATGAGCAGTTCTTC. Encoded protein: CASSLTSGSNEQFF. The rearrangement joins TRBV5-1 to TRBJ2-1, with 11 positions matching TRBD2. Germline assignment: CDR1 SGHRS and CDR2 YFSETQ. The junction had 1 base not matched to a gene; V was cut back by 1 base and J by 7 bases. The CDR3 spans 14 residues.

This clonotype has at least ten counts. The rearrangement uses TRBV14 and TRBJ1-2; D remains unclear. Germline CDR1 and CDR2: SGHDN and FVKESK. The CDR3 spans 16 residues. V lost 0 bases to trimming and J lost 5 bases, with 16 bases between them. CDR3 loop: CASSQETRITTYGYTF. The CDR3, as DNA: TGTGCCAGCAGCCAAGAGACACGGATAACAACGTATGGCTACACCTTC.

This clonotype showed up many times. V and J are TRBV20-1 and TRBJ1-1, with D uncertain. Germline lookup yields CDR1 DFQATT and CDR2 SNEGSKA (reference sequence). This CDR3 is 11 amino acids long. The V gene lost 5 bases and the J gene lost 7 bases, with 11 bases spanning the gap. CDR3 nucleotides: TGCAGTGCTCCTTCCGGGCTTGAAGCTTTCTTT. Its protein product is CSAPSGLEAFF.

In its sample, this clonotype was seen many times. V and J are TRBV6-2 or TRBV6-3 and TRBJ1-1; TRBD1 is a possible D gene (6 bases). This CDR3 contains 15 residues. Between the trimmed V and J ends, which lost 1 base and 0 bases, there was a span of 9 bases. Looked up from germline, CDR1 is MNHEY and CDR2 is SVGEGT. This chain's CDR3 is CASSYLTGLNTEAFF. CDR3 sequence (DNA): TGTGCCAGCAGTTACTTGACAGGATTGAACACTGAAGCTTTCTTT.

In its sample, this clonotype was seen many times. The J gene is TRBJ1-1, the V gene TRBV15; 7 nucleotides line up with TRBD1. Trimming removed 3 bases from V and 4 bases from J; junction bases left unmatched: 8. Germline assignment: CDR1 LNHNV and CDR2 YYDKDF (reference sequence). The CDR3 is made up of 15 amino acids. As DNA, the CDR3 is TGTGCCACCAGCAGTCAGACAGGGTCCAGCACTGAAGCTTTCTTT. Amino acids: CATSSQTGSSTEAFF.

In its sample, this clonotype was seen many times. The chain employs TRBV5-5 and TRBJ2-7; no clear D. CDR3 size: 16 residues. Looked up from germline, CDR1 is SGHKS and CDR2 is YYEKEE (reference sequence). Between the trimmed V and J ends, which lost 0 bases and 2 bases, there was a span of 15 bases. The CDR3 DNA reads as TGTGCCAGCAGCTTGGTTCGGCAGACTGGTGCCTACGAGCAGTACTTC. This sequence encodes CASSLVRQTGAYEQYF. Full variable domain (outside the CDR3, taken from reference TRBV5-5 and TRBJ2-7): DAGVTQSPTHLIKTRGQQVTLRCSPISGHKSVSWYQQVLGQGPQFIFQYYEKEERGRGNFPDRFSARQFPNYSSELNVNALLLGDSALYLCASSLVRQTGAYEQYFGPGTRLTVT.

The table lists this clonotype with many counts. V and J are TRBV5-5 and TRBJ1-1, with a tentative D call TRBD1 (5 bases). The V gene's germline CDR1 is SGHKS and CDR2 YYEKEE (reference sequence). The CDR3 totals 14 residues. V lost 2 bases and J 4 bases, leaving 12 bases between the germline ends. The CDR3 loop is CASSFQGGSTEAFF. The CDR3, as DNA: TGTGCCAGCAGCTTTCAGGGCGGGAGCACTGAAGCTTTCTTT. Using reference TRBV5-5 and TRBJ1-1 for the parts outside the CDR3, the full variable domain is DAGVTQSPTHLIKTRGQQVTLRCSPISGHKSVSWYQQVLGQGPQFIFQYYEKEERGRGNFPDRFSARQFPNYSSELNVNALLLGDSALYLCASSFQGGSTEAFFGQGTRLTVV.

This clonotype was counted ten times or more. This chain joins TRBV5-1 and TRBJ2-5; D is possibly TRBD2 (6 bases). V shed 3 bases and J shed 3 bases, with 9 bases lying between them. The CDR3 contains 13 residues. Germline V lookup: CDR1 SGHRS, CDR2 YFSETQ. The CDR3 is CASSYSGKETQYF. The CDR3 bases are TGCGCCAGCAGCTATAGCGGCAAAGAGACCCAGTACTTC.

This clonotype was observed at least ten times. The rearrangement links TRBV7-9 to TRBJ2-5, with D uncertain. Trimming shortened V by 2 bases and J by 9 bases, and 10 bases separated the two germline ends. Germline V gene sequence: CDR1 SEHNR, CDR2 FQNEAQ (reference sequence). This CDR3 is built from 12 residues. The CDR3 loop is CASSLSDGAQYF. The CDR3 DNA sequence: TGTGCCAGCAGCTTATCTGATGGGGCCCAGTACTTC.

Many counts were recorded for this clonotype. The chain combines TRBV7-9 with TRBJ2-5, with a tentative D call TRBD1 (6 bases). Germline V gene data show CDR1 as SEHNR and CDR2 as FQNEAQ (reference sequence). This CDR3 region has 15 residues. Trimming removed 5 bases at V and 2 bases at J, with 15 bases between. This CDR3 is CASSNRDTRQETQYF. DNA for the CDR3: TGTGCCAGCAGCAACCGGGACACGAGACAAGAGACCCAGTACTTC.